This entry concerns a single T cell receptor (beta chain). This clone's antigen is unknown. Base-call qualities are not available, and no considerably larger clone is one nucleotide away. TCRbeta CDR3 regions were immunosequenced from genomic DNA with the immunoSEQ Assay. Genomic DNA was amplified by bias-controlled multiplex PCR before high-throughput sequencing. On the study's bioinformatics: To quantify the absolute abundance of each unique TCRbeta CDR3 region, the sequences were collapsed and filtered. Clonality, defined as 1 minus Pielou's evenness, was calculated using productive rearrangements only. A previously published method was used to identify clones with significantly greater frequencies in on-treatment samples than in baseline samples. Held by TCRdb, this immuneACCESS table contains in-frame sequences only and omits some clones. Under half of the omission traces to an unresolved V gene where checked; the cause of the rest is unknown. That table gives V, J and clone size, and the DNA gave D and trimming. The sample yields around 40,000 clones; about nine tenths were counted once. The top ten hold around 12% of the sample.

The data belong to a study of sequential checkpoint blockade in melanoma (dated by TCRdb to the late 2010s). About the study as a whole: Using 1:1 randomization, the trial assigned patients either to first-line nivolumab followed by ipilimumab (arm A) or to ipilimumab followed by nivolumab (arm B). Maintenance nivolumab came after each of the two trial sequences.

The intended sense of this specimen's treatment or condition label: randomized to nivolumab then ipilimumab (arm A) or the reverse (arm B). None of the patients in the trial had previously been given DNA-damaging chemotherapy. Live CD3+CD8+ cells negative for CD19 and CD56 were sorted from thawed PBMCs on a FACS Aria II flow cytometer. CheckMate 064, a randomized, open-label phase II trial of sequential checkpoint blockade, was the source of the samples, all of which came from patients with melanoma. Peripheral blood mononuclear cells were collected by leukapheresis, purified with Ficoll-Paque, and frozen in human serum with approximately 9.9% DMSO. Immediately after sorting, the purity of the sorted blood CD3+CD8+ cells was confirmed to be >95%, and DNA was then extracted. V and J are truncated by 6 bases and 6 bases respectively, leaving an intervening sequence of 10 bases. Reading the germline V gene gives CDR1 MRHNA and CDR2 SNTAGT. CDR3 length: 12 amino acids, cysteine to phenylalanine. Just CDR3 DNA is preserved here, 36 bases in frame from base 1.

The study at large found these results: Validation of the response-prediction model combining TCR metrics and mutation burden is needed in larger, independent patient cohorts.

The sequence is built from TRBV6-4 and TRBJ2-3; confidence is insufficient to name the D gene. This receptor was identified in a human donor with melanoma. Sequencing was performed on CD8+ T cells sorted from blood (inferred from file names), taken from a patient given nivolumab and ipilimumab in sequence. Here the CDR3 is given as CASSHPADTQYF. The DNA is TGTGCCAGCAGCCACCCTGCGGATACGCAGTATTTT.